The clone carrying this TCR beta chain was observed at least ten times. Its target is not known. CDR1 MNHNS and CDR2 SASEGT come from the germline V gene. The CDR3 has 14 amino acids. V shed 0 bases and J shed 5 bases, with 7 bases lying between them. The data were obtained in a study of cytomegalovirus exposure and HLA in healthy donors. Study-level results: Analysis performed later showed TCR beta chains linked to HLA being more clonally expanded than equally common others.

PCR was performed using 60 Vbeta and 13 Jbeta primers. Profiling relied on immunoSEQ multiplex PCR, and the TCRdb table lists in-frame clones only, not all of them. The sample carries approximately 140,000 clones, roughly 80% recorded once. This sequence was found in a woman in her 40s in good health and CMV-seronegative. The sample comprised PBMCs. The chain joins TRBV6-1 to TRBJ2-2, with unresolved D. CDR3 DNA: TGTGCCAGCAGTGAAGCGCCGGGTACCGGGGAGCTGTTTTTT. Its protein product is CASSEAPGTGELFF.